This T cell receptor (beta chain) was sequenced for a study of blood T cell repertoires in COVID-19. In germline, CDR1 is LNHDA, CDR2 SQIVND (reference sequence). V shed 6 bases, J shed 1 base, and the junction held 7 bases outside the gene matches. This CDR3 contains 15 residues. Here immunoSEQ multiplex PCR was the method, and the copy in TCRdb shows in-frame clones only, minus some. This sample carries under 150,000 clones, over 80% of them seen once, and the ten largest clones take less than 6%. The receptor's source is a woman in her 50s who had been exposed to COVID-19. Sequencing was performed on PBMCs or T cells enriched from blood (not recorded which). The V call is TRBV19, the J call TRBJ1-1, with 8 bases fitting TRBD1. CDR3 DNA sequence: TGTGCCAGTAGCCCCGGACAGGGACCGAACACTGAAGCTTTCTTT. It is translated as CASSPGQGPNTEAFF. Using reference TRBV19 and TRBJ1-1 for the parts outside the CDR3, the full variable domain is DGGITQSPKYLFRKEGQNVTLSCEQNLNHDAMYWYRQDPGQGLRLIYYSQIVNDFQKGDIAEGYSVSREKKESFPLTVTSAQKNPTAFYLCASSPGQGPNTEAFFGQGTRLTVV.